This TCR beta chain originates from a study of control samples from healthy donors and cancer patients. Data came from immunoSEQ multiplex PCR; TCRdb stores just in-frame clones and leaves some out. The data show about 95,000 clones, over 80% seen once. V was cut by 4 bases and J by 7 bases, with 15 bases left in between. The CDR3 is 14 amino acids. The V gene's germline CDR1 is SGHRS and CDR2 YFSETQ. Input material: blood. This receptor was identified in a man aged 30 to 45 in good health. This rearrangement joins TRBV5-1 to TRBJ2-4; possible D gene TRBD1, 6 bases. The CDR3: CASSAWDTGNIQYF. The CDR3 DNA reads as TGCGCCAGCAGCGCATGGGACACGGGGAACATTCAGTACTTC.